The entry that follows covers one TCR beta chain sequence. Its antigen is as yet unknown. Researchers ran the PCR with 60 Vbeta and 13 Jbeta primers. Sequencing was performed with immunoSEQ multiplex PCR; in TCRdb, only in-frame clones are kept and a portion is missing. The sample yields fewer than 200,000 clones, around three quarters seen once. This sample was taken from a study of cytomegalovirus exposure and HLA in healthy donors. General study findings and limits: In a later analysis, donors in an Asian-associated ancestry cluster reportedly had fewer N-insertions in productive TCRs than the cohort mean. Investigators reported 150 to 200 TCR beta chains as tied to cytomegalovirus. Later on, an analysis tied over 15,000 TCR beta sequences to HLA alleles at 0.05 false discovery rate.

The germline V gene has CDR1 SGHTA and CDR2 FQGNSA. The CDR3 has 14 residues. After removal of 4 bases from V and 6 bases from J, the junction contained 2 bases not matched to a gene. The rearrangement joins TRBV7-2 to TRBJ2-7, with 14 bases aligning to TRBD2. The TCR was taken from a man aged 35 to 55 in good health and CMV-seronegative. The source material was PBMCs. As DNA, the CDR3 is TGTGCCAGCAGCTCGACTAGCGGGAGGGCCGAGCAGTACTTC. Protein sequence: CASSSTSGRAEQYF.